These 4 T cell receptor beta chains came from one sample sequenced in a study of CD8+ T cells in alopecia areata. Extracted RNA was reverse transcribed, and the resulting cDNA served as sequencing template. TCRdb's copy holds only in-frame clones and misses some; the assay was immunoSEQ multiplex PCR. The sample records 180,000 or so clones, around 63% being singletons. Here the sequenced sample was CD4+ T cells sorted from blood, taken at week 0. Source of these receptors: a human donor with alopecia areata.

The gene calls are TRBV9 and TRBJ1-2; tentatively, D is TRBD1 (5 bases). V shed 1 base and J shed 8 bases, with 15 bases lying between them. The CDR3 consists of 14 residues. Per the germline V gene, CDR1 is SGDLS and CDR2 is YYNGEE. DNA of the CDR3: TGTGCCAGCAGCGTAACGCCCGGCGGGGACGGCTACACCTTC. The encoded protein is CASSVTPGGDGYTF.

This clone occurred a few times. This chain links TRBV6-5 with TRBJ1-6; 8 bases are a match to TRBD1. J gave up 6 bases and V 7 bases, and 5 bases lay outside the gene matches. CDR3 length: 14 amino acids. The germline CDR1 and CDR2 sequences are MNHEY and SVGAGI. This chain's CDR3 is CASTGQGSNSPLHF. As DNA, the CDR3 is TGTGCCAGCACCGGACAGGGTAGTAATTCACCCCTCCACTTT.

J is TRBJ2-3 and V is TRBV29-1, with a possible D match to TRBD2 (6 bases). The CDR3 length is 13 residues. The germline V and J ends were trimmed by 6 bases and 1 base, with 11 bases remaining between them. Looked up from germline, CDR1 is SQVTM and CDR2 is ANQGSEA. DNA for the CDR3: TGCAGCGTCGGCGGGACGCGCACAGATACGCAGTATTTT. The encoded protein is CSVGGTRTDTQYF.

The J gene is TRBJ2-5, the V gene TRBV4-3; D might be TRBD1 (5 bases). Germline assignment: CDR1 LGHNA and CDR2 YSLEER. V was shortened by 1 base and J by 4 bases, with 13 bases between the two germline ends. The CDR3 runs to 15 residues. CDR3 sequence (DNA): TGCGCCAGCAGCCAAGTGTCAGGGATGGGAGAGACCCAGTACTTC. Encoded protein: CASSQVSGMGETQYF.